These 20 T cell receptor beta chains came from one sample sequenced in a study of beta chain features in type 1 diabetes. Study-level results: Moderate yet significant TCRB CDR3 shortening was seen in Type 1 diabetes patients in all four CD4+ subsets.

These receptors' antigens are unknown. Expressed TCRB transcripts were sequenced because the entire RNA isolate underwent reverse transcription. Assay used: immunoSEQ multiplex PCR; TCRdb lists only in-frame clones, some missing. This sample has roughly 150,000 clones, with approximately 10% found just once. Sequenced material: central memory CD4+ T cells from blood. Source of these receptors: a man younger than 40 with type 1 diabetes.

With regard to this clone: An end of the junction does not agree with germline; a read error may underlie this. V is TRBV2 and J is TRBJ1-4; 8 nucleotides line up with TRBD1. Germline CDR1 is SNHLY and CDR2 is FYNNEI. CDR3 length: 12 amino acids. CDR3 bases: TGTGCCAGCAGTGAAGGGACAGGGCTTCCCCCTTTT. It yields the protein CASSEGTGLPPF.

This clone was seen only a few times. J is TRBJ1-1 and V is TRBV4-2, with D possibly TRBD1 on 5 matching bases. CDR1 and CDR2 (germline): LGHNA, YNFKEQ. Trimming took 0 bases from V and 0 from J, leaving 11 bases between them. The CDR3 spans 16 residues. This chain's CDR3 is CASSQDWRGLNTEAFF. For the CDR3, the DNA is TGTGCCAGCAGCCAAGATTGGAGGGGTTTGAACACTGAAGCTTTCTTT.

A few counts support this clone. The chain employs TRBV21-1 and TRBJ1-1. TRBV21-1 is a known pseudogene. CDR3 length: 16 amino acids. The CDR3 bases are TGTGCCAGCAGCAAAGCGTTTGAGGGTAGTTACACTGAAGCTTTCTTT. Residues: CASSKAFEGSYTEAFF.

This clone was observed a few times. In nucleotides, the CDR3 is TGCGCCAGCAGCTTGGGGGCAAGTGTCTACGAGCAGTACTTC. Translated, it gives CASSLGASVYEQYF. The rearrangement uses TRBV5-1 and TRBJ2-7; no reliable D call. V was shortened by 0 bases and J by 3 bases, with 10 bases between the two germline ends. Per germline, CDR1 SGHRS and CDR2 YFSETQ. The CDR3 runs to 14 residues.

This clone was detected only a few times. This chain uses TRBV2 with TRBJ2-1, with 15 bases matching TRBD2. There are 14 residues in the CDR3. Germline loops: CDR1 SNHLY, CDR2 FYNNEI. Trimming cost V 6 bases and J 15 bases; bases outside gene matches: 9. CDR3 sequence: CASRGLAGGHGAFF. The CDR3, as DNA: TGTGCCAGCAGAGGACTAGCGGGAGGGCATGGTGCGTTCTTC. The variable domain in full, with the rest retrieved from reference TRBV2 and TRBJ2-1, is EPEVTQTPSHQVTQMGQEVILRCVPISNHLYFYWYRQILGQKVEFLVSFYNNEISEKSEIFDDQFSVERPDGSNFTLKIRSTKLEDSAMYFCASRGLAGGHGAFFGPGTRLTVL.

This clone was seen a handful of times. The chain combines TRBV2 with TRBJ1-5; 8 bases agree with TRBD1. The CDR3 spans 13 residues. Germline CDR1 SNHLY, CDR2 FYNNEI. J lost 5 bases, V lost 8 bases, and 5 bases had no gene match. Here the CDR3 reads CASSQGADQPQHF. CDR3 sequence (DNA): TGTGCCAGCTCTCAGGGGGCCGATCAGCCCCAGCATTTT.

The chain is built from TRBV27 and TRBJ2-2; 8 bases are a match to TRBD1. Germline V CDR1 and CDR2: MNHEY, SMNVEV (reference sequence). This CDR3 has 14 amino acids. J gave up 5 bases and V 3 bases, and 2 bases lay outside the gene matches. In nucleotides, the CDR3 is TGTGCCAGCAGTTTGACAGGGGATACCGGGGAGCTGTTTTTT. Amino acid sequence: CASSLTGDTGELFF.

The chain links TRBV18 to TRBJ1-1, with D unclear. This CDR3 has 15 residues. The germline gives CDR1 KGHSH, CDR2 LQKENI. Deletions cut 3 bases from V and 0 bases from J, with 11 bases between. The chain's CDR3 is CASSPIRELNTEAFF. CDR3 in DNA: TGTGCCAGCTCACCGATCCGGGAGTTGAACACTGAAGCTTTCTTT.

The CDR3 DNA reads TGTGCCAGCAGTTTTGGACTAGCGGGGTCTGGGGAGCAGTACTTC. Its protein product is CASSFGLAGSGEQYF. The rearrangement joins TRBV5-4 to TRBJ2-7; 12 bases fit TRBD2. Looked up from germline, CDR1 is SGHNT and CDR2 is YYREEE (reference sequence). The CDR3 loop spans 15 amino acids. The ends lost 5 bases at V and 7 bases at J; junction bases unmatched: 10. The full variable domain, completed using reference TRBV5-4 and TRBJ2-7, is ETGVTQSPTHLIKTRGQQVTLRCSSQSGHNTVSWYQQALGQGPQFIFQYYREEENGRGNFPPRFSGLQFPNYSSELNVNALELDDSALYLCASSFGLAGSGEQYFGPGTRLTVT.

This clone was detected only a few times. The chain is built from TRBV7-3 and TRBJ2-1; D is unclear. The V end lost 0 bases, the J end lost 7 bases, and 4 bases lay between the germline ends. CDR1 and CDR2 (germline): SGHTA, FQGTGA. The CDR3 runs 12 residues. DNA for the CDR3: TGTGCCAGCAGCTTAACGAGGAATGAGCAGTTCTTC. Translation gives CASSLTRNEQFF.

This chain joins TRBV7-8 and TRBJ1-1; D is unclear. Looked up from germline, CDR1 is SGHVS and CDR2 is FQNEAQ. The CDR3 is made up of 11 amino acids. Trimming left V 10 bases short and J 3 bases short, with 9 bases between. The CDR3 sequence is CATREDTEAFF. CDR3 DNA: TGTGCCACCCGAGAAGACACTGAAGCTTTCTTT.

This clone appeared many times. The rearrangement links TRBV5-6 to TRBJ2-3; tentatively, D is TRBD1 (6 bases). The CDR3 length is 13 residues. Germline-derived CDR1 and CDR2 are SGHDT and YYEEEE. V lost 2 bases, J lost 5 bases, and 9 bases lay in between. The DNA for the CDR3 is TGTGCCAGCAGCTTAGGGGGAATAGATACGCAGTATTTT. It is translated as CASSLGGIDTQYF.

This clone turned up a few times. The chain recombines TRBV5-4 with TRBJ2-5, with a possible D match to TRBD1 (5 bases). V gave up 4 bases and J gave up 7 bases, with 17 bases separating them. The CDR3 extends over 14 amino acids. Germline CDR1 and CDR2: SGHNT and YYREEE (reference sequence). The CDR3 DNA is TGTGCCAGCAGCCCGGAACAGGCGGTGGGGACCCAGTACTTC. It encodes CASSPEQAVGTQYF.

In this sample, this clone turned up a few times. This chain uses TRBV14 with TRBJ2-1, with 7 nucleotides matching TRBD2. The germline gives CDR1 SGHDN, CDR2 FVKESK. V dropped 4 bases and J dropped 0; count of bases not matched to a gene: 21. This CDR3 comprises 21 residues. The CDR3 nucleotides are TGTGCCAGCAGCCGCCGTTTCAGCGGGGCCGCCGCCTTTAGCTCCTACAATGAGCAGTTCTTC. Translated: CASSRRFSGAAAFSSYNEQFF.

This chain uses TRBV10-3 with TRBJ1-2; 7 bases fit TRBD1. Germline lookup yields CDR1 ENHRY and CDR2 SYGVKD. The V gene end was trimmed by 0 bases and the J gene end by 3 bases; junction bases not matched to a gene: 1. The CDR3 length is 14 residues. The CDR3 DNA reads as TGTGCCATCAGTGAGTCACAGGGGTACTATGGCTACACCTTC. The encoded protein is CAISESQGYYGYTF.

This clone was recorded a few times. This chain uses TRBV5-1 with TRBJ1-1; maybe TRBD1 (5 bases). V gave up 0 bases and J gave up 4 bases, with 13 bases separating them. CDR1 is SGHRS, CDR2 YFSETQ, per germline. This CDR3 contains 15 residues. The CDR3 DNA reads as TGCGCCAGCAGCTTGGGTCAGGGCTCAGGCACTGAAGCTTTCTTT. The encoded protein is CASSLGQGSGTEAFF.

The J gene is TRBJ2-1, the V gene TRBV7-9; TRBD2 agrees at 7 bases. V lost 5 bases, J lost 4 bases, and 14 bases stayed unmatched. The CDR3 has 17 residues. The germline gives CDR1 SEHNR, CDR2 FQNEAQ (reference sequence). The CDR3 bases are TGTGCCAGCAGCCCGCCCCCGGGGCGGGAGCGATACAATGAGCAGTTCTTC. This sequence encodes CASSPPPGRERYNEQFF.

V usage is TRBV5-8 and J usage is TRBJ2-5; D possibly corresponds to TRBD1 (6 bases). V lost 6 bases and J 5 bases, leaving 26 bases between the germline ends. This CDR3 has 17 amino acids. Germline CDR1 SGHTS, CDR2 YDEGEE. CDR3 region: CASTPLPGDSGMETQYF. DNA of the CDR3: TGTGCCAGCACCCCGCTTCCAGGGGATTCGGGAATGGAGACCCAGTACTTC.

A few counts support this clone. J is TRBJ2-3 and V is TRBV2; D is ambiguous. The V end lost 4 bases, the J end lost 4 bases, and 12 bases lay between the germline ends. The CDR3 is 14 residues long. CDR1 is SNHLY, CDR2 FYNNEI, per germline. CDR3: CASSGQTLADTQYF. CDR3 nucleotide sequence: TGTGCCAGCAGTGGCCAGACTCTGGCAGATACGCAGTATTTT.

For the CDR3, the DNA is TGCGCCAGCAGCTTACAGGCGACGAACACTGAAGCTTTCTTT. Translation: CASSLQATNTEAFF. V gene TRBV5-1 combines with J gene TRBJ1-1; D might be TRBD1 (5 bases). V dropped 2 bases and J dropped 1 base, with 9 bases sitting between them. Germline V gene lookup returns CDR1 SGHRS and CDR2 YFSETQ. CDR3 size: 14 residues.